The 32 T cell receptor beta chains given below trace back to one sample, sequenced in a study of neurological immune-mediated disorders. Via MiXCR, TCRdb re-called the 5' RACE reads, giving one row per CDR3 protein. The data contain approximately 38,000 distinct CDR3 sequences, around 10% of them singletons. The specimen sequenced was CD4+ T cells from blood. Every receptor here comes from a woman in her 30s with HTLV-1-associated myelopathy (HAM/TSP).

This clonotype was recorded at least ten times. The rearrangement uses TRBV7-8 and TRBJ1-1; the D is unclear. Germline V lookup: CDR1 SGHVS, CDR2 FQNEAQ. V was shortened by 5 bases and J by 0 bases, with 13 bases between the two germline ends. The CDR3 consists of 15 residues. This CDR3 is CASSPRQHLNTEAFF. In DNA form, the CDR3 reads TGTGCCAGCAGCCCCCGACAACATTTGAACACTGAAGCTTTCTTT. Together with reference TRBV7-8 and TRBJ1-1, the CDR3 gives the full variable domain: GAGVSQSPRYKVAKRGQDVALRCDPISGHVSLFWYQQALGQGPEFLTYFQNEAQLDKSGLPSDRFFAERPEGSVSTLKIQRTQQEDSAVYLCASSPRQHLNTEAFFGQGTRLTVV.

This clonotype was detected many times. The V and J genes are TRBV7-8 and TRBJ1-5, with D unclear. This CDR3 is built from 15 residues. V lost 1 base and J lost 6, with 13 bases in between. Germline V gene data show CDR1 as SGHVS and CDR2 as FQNEAQ. The CDR3 DNA is TGTGCCAGCAGCTTAGAGAGGGCGGGTTTTCAGCCCCAGCATTTT. Amino acids: CASSLERAGFQPQHF.

This clonotype occurred many times. V and J are TRBV20-1 and TRBJ2-7, with D possibly matching TRBD2 (7 bases). The CDR3 totals 14 residues. CDR1 and CDR2 from the germline V gene are DFQATT and SNEGSKA (reference sequence). V was shortened by 1 base and J by 6 bases, with 16 bases between the two germline ends. CDR3: CSARVRGPSSEQYF. CDR3 bases: TGCAGTGCTAGAGTGCGGGGGCCCTCGAGCGAGCAGTACTTC.

This clonotype is medium-sized (0.01 to 0.1%) in the sample. The J gene is TRBJ2-1, the V gene TRBV5-1; TRBD2 matches at 8 bases. The CDR3 is made up of 15 amino acids. Trimming at V came to 4 bases and at J to 7 bases, leaving 10 bases not matched to a gene. Germline V lookup: CDR1 SGHRS, CDR2 YFSETQ. CDR3: CASSPGGRRVNEQFF. The CDR3 bases are TGCGCCAGCAGCCCGGGGGGGCGGCGTGTAAATGAGCAGTTCTTC.

Ten or more counts support this clonotype. This chain connects TRBV23-1 to TRBJ2-3; D not resolved. TRBV23-1 is an ORF; its function is uncertain. The ends were cut back, 3 bases at V and 1 base at J, with 11 bases in the middle. This CDR3 has 15 amino acids. In nucleotides, the CDR3 is TGCGCCAGCAGTCATTCCCTCATCCGCACAGATACGCAGTATTTT. It is translated as CASSHSLIRTDTQYF.

The table lists this clonotype with many counts. The chain combines TRBV4-2 with TRBJ1-1; D uncertain. Germline V gene sequence: CDR1 LGHNA, CDR2 YNFKEQ. This CDR3 is built from 14 residues. V was pared by 0 bases and J by 3 bases, with 8 bases between. The CDR3 region is CASSQDRAHTEAFF. The CDR3 nucleotides read TGTGCCAGCAGCCAAGATCGGGCCCACACTGAAGCTTTCTTT.

This clonotype was counted many times. This sequence joins TRBV5-4 and TRBJ1-1; 9 bases line up with TRBD1. With V trimmed by 2 bases and J by 8 bases, 7 bases remained unmatched. Germline V gene lookup returns CDR1 SGHNT and CDR2 YYREEE (reference sequence). This CDR3 spans 14 amino acids. The CDR3 bases are TGTGCCAGCAGCTTCCGGGACAGGGCCCACGAAGCTTTCTTT. Encoded protein: CASSFRDRAHEAFF. Drawing the rest from reference TRBV5-4 and TRBJ1-1, the complete variable domain is ETGVTQSPTHLIKTRGQQVTLRCSSQSGHNTVSWYQQALGQGPQFIFQYYREEENGRGNFPPRFSGLQFPNYSSELNVNALELDDSALYLCASSFRDRAHEAFFGQGTRLTVV.

This clonotype was seen many times. V usage is TRBV20-1 and J usage is TRBJ1-4; D is undetermined. The germline V and J ends were trimmed by 2 bases and 0 bases, with 4 bases remaining between them. CDR1 is DFQATT and CDR2 is SNEGSKA in the germline V gene (reference sequence). The CDR3 has 13 residues. The DNA for the CDR3 is TGCAGTGCTAGAAACCCAACTAATGAAAAACTGTTTTTT. Encoded protein: CSARNPTNEKLFF.

This rearrangement joins TRBV2 to TRBJ2-2; TRBD2 aligns across 11 bases. The CDR3 is 15 amino acids. The J segment lost 4 bases and the V segment lost 4 bases, leaving 2 bases of the junction unmatched. The germline V gene has CDR1 SNHLY and CDR2 FYNNEI. CDR3 sequence (DNA): TGTGCCAGCAGTGCGACTAGCGGGGTCACCGGGGAGCTGTTTTTT. The encoded protein is CASSATSGVTGELFF.

This clonotype has at least ten counts. The rearrangement links TRBV5-1 to TRBJ1-3; a weak D match, TRBD1 (6 bases). V was clipped by 2 bases and J by 4 bases, with 13 bases between them. The CDR3 contains 15 residues. Germline values: CDR1 SGHRS, CDR2 YFSETQ. The CDR3, as DNA: TGCGCCAGCAGCTTAACCGGACAGAACGGAAACACCATATATTTT. Translating gives CASSLTGQNGNTIYF.

The sample holds many counts of this clonotype. J is TRBJ2-7 and V is TRBV10-1; unclear D gene. Germline lookup yields CDR1 WNHNN and CDR2 SYGVQD (reference sequence). Trimming took 4 bases from V and 3 from J, leaving 7 bases between them. The CDR3 has 12 amino acids. CDR3 coding DNA: TGCGCCAGCAGTGGGACCTACTACGAGCAGTACTTC. Amino acids: CASSGTYYEQYF.

This clonotype was counted many times. The gene calls are TRBV20-1 and TRBJ2-1; no firm D call. CDR1 is DFQATT and CDR2 is SNEGSKA in the germline V gene (reference sequence). The ends were cut back, 2 bases at V and 7 bases at J, with 9 bases in the middle. The CDR3 spans 12 residues. The CDR3 sequence is CSARNPGNEQFF. In DNA, the CDR3 is TGCAGTGCTAGAAATCCGGGTAATGAGCAGTTCTTC.

This clonotype has only a few counts. The CDR3 sequence: CASSFRDRASYEQYF. CDR3 nucleotide sequence: TGTGCCAGCAGTTTCCGGGACAGGGCGTCCTACGAGCAGTACTTC. This chain links TRBV28 with TRBJ2-7; TRBD1 agrees at 9 bases. V shed 3 bases and J 1 base; nucleotides not matched to a gene: 4. Germline lookup yields CDR1 MDHEN and CDR2 SYDVKM. This CDR3 is 15 amino acids long.

The table lists this clonotype with many counts. The CDR3 region has the DNA TGCAGTTTGACTAGCGGGGGGCACAATGTAGAGTTCTTC. Translated: CSLTSGGHNVEFF. This rearrangement joins TRBV20-1 to TRBJ2-1; 13 bases align to TRBD2. In germline, CDR1 is DFQATT, CDR2 SNEGSKA (reference sequence). The trim removed 8 bases at V and 14 bases at J, leaving 12 bases unmatched. This CDR3 is 13 amino acids long.

In its sample, this clonotype was seen many times. The genes are TRBV14 and TRBJ2-3; 7 nucleotides agree with TRBD2. There are 16 residues in the CDR3. V was pared by 1 base and J by 2 bases, with 6 bases of the junction left unmatched. The germline gives CDR1 SGHDN, CDR2 FVKESK. CDR3 in amino acids: CASSQGGAGDTDTQYF. The CDR3 DNA is TGTGCCAGCAGCCAAGGAGGGGCGGGGGACACAGATACGCAGTATTTT. Using reference TRBV14 and TRBJ2-3 for the parts outside the CDR3, the full variable domain is EAGVTQFPSHSVIEKGQTVTLRCDPISGHDNLYWYRRVMGKEIKFLLHFVKESKQDESGMPNNRFLAERTGGTYSTLKVQPAELEDSGVYFCASSQGGAGDTDTQYFGPGTRLTVL.

This clonotype was recorded many times. This rearrangement joins TRBV7-9 to TRBJ1-1; D unclear. V was clipped by 5 bases and J by 1 base, with 14 bases between them. Looked up from germline, CDR1 is SEHNR and CDR2 is FQNEAQ (reference sequence). The CDR3 runs to 15 residues. DNA for the CDR3: TGTGCCAGCAGCCGTGGTGTCAGCCGGAACACTGAAGCTTTCTTT. Its protein is CASSRGVSRNTEAFF.

This clonotype was detected many times. The chain uses TRBV20-1 and TRBJ1-4; a possible D gene is TRBD1 (6 bases). The CDR3 spans 14 residues. Germline CDR1 reads DFQATT; CDR2 reads SNEGSKA (reference sequence). The DNA of the CDR3 is TGCAGCGCTGGGGGGGGGGCGCCGAATGAAAAACTGTTTTTT. Translated, it gives CSAGGGAPNEKLFF.

This clonotype was found many times. V is TRBV6-6 and J is TRBJ2-7; D gene uncertain. V dropped 0 bases and J dropped 0 bases, with 18 bases sitting between them. There are 18 residues in the CDR3. Germline assignment: CDR1 MNHNY and CDR2 SVGAGI (reference sequence). The CDR3 reads CASSYSSLGKKSSYEQYF. In DNA form, the CDR3 reads TGTGCCAGCAGTTACTCGAGTCTTGGGAAAAAAAGCTCCTACGAGCAGTACTTC.

In its sample, this clonotype was seen many times. The rearrangement uses TRBV5-6 and TRBJ2-7, with TRBD1 matching over 7 bases. The J segment lost 5 bases and the V segment lost 4 bases, leaving 6 bases of the junction unmatched. The germline CDR1 and CDR2 sequences are SGHDT and YYEEEE. CDR3 length equals 13 residues. The CDR3 DNA reads as TGTGCCAGCAGCGGAACAGGGGTGAACGAGCAGTACTTC. Protein sequence: CASSGTGVNEQYF.

This clonotype was seen ten or more times. This chain joins TRBV5-1 and TRBJ1-1; D possibly corresponds to TRBD1 (5 bases). This CDR3 has 14 amino acids. Trimming removed 7 bases at V and 1 base at J, with 14 bases between. Germline V gives CDR1 SGHRS, CDR2 YFSETQ. CDR3: CASGRQGGNTEAFF. In DNA form, the CDR3 reads TGCGCCAGCGGTCGGCAGGGAGGGAACACTGAAGCTTTCTTT.

This clonotype was detected many times. The chain links TRBV20-1 to TRBJ1-1; D ambiguous. This CDR3 spans 12 amino acids. Germline CDR1 and CDR2: DFQATT and SNEGSKA (reference sequence). V lost 6 bases and J lost 4, with 12 bases in between. CDR3 residues: CSAKKFSTEAFF. CDR3 in DNA: TGCAGTGCCAAAAAATTTAGCACTGAAGCTTTCTTT.

Many counts were recorded for this clonotype. The CDR3 is CASSAPGTENTEAFF. The DNA for the CDR3 is TGTGCCAGCAGTGCCCCCGGGACAGAGAACACTGAAGCTTTCTTT. The V gene is TRBV6-6, the J gene TRBJ1-1, with TRBD1 matching over 7 bases. The germline CDR1 and CDR2 sequences are MNHNY and SVGAGI (reference sequence). This CDR3 is 15 amino acids long. V shed 5 bases and J 1 base; nucleotides not matched to a gene: 7.

This clonotype was picked up many times. This chain joins TRBV5-1 and TRBJ1-1; 8 bases line up with TRBD1. This CDR3 is 17 amino acids long. CDR1 is SGHRS, CDR2 YFSETQ, per germline. The J segment lost 4 bases and the V segment lost 4 bases, leaving 15 bases of the junction unmatched. The CDR3 reads CASSDAGGAIRGTEAFF. The CDR3 DNA reads as TGCGCCAGCAGCGATGCAGGGGGCGCGATCAGAGGCACTGAAGCTTTCTTT.

This clonotype was picked up many times. The chain joins TRBV10-2 to TRBJ1-2, with a tentative D call TRBD1 (6 bases). The CDR3 sequence is 12 residues long. V was trimmed by 4 bases and J by 8 bases, leaving 11 bases between them. From germline, CDR1 is WSHSY and CDR2 SAAADI. The CDR3 DNA sequence: TGCGCCAGCAGTGGGGGGCTCCTAGGCTACACCTTC. Amino acids: CASSGGLLGYTF.

At least ten counts were recorded for this clonotype. DNA of the CDR3: TGCGCCAGCAGCTTGACCGCGACAGGGGCAATGAACACTGAAGCTTTCTTT. Its translation is CASSLTATGAMNTEAFF. The chain has TRBV5-1 and TRBJ1-1; 8 bases map to TRBD1. Germline V gene data show CDR1 as SGHRS and CDR2 as YFSETQ. Unmatched junction bases numbered 8, after V lost 1 base and J lost 0 bases. The CDR3 spans 17 residues.

This clonotype has ten or more counts. The rearrangement joins TRBV3-1 to TRBJ2-2; D unclear. Trimming took off 4 bases at V and 0 bases at J, with 3 bases between the two ends. Germline V gives CDR1 LGHDT, CDR2 YNNKEL (reference sequence). The CDR3 covers 13 residues. The CDR3 region has the DNA TGTGCCAGCAGCCGTACGAACACCGGGGAGCTGTTTTTT. Residues: CASSRTNTGELFF.

This clonotype was seen at least ten times. The rearrangement uses TRBV27 and TRBJ2-5; TRBD1 agrees at 8 bases. Losses at the gene ends were 6 bases for V and 5 bases for J; bases not matched to a gene: 8. Germline loops: CDR1 MNHEY, CDR2 SMNVEV (reference sequence). The CDR3 extends over 14 amino acids. CDR3 loop: CASSDDRGWETQYF. In DNA, the CDR3 is TGTGCCAGCAGCGACGACAGGGGATGGGAGACCCAGTACTTC.

The sample holds many counts of this clonotype. The rearrangement joins TRBV7-6 to TRBJ1-3; D is unresolved. V lost 0 bases to trimming and J lost 0 bases, with 9 bases between them. The CDR3 loop spans 16 amino acids. The germline gives CDR1 SGHVS, CDR2 FNYEAQ. Here the CDR3 DNA reads TGTGCCAGCAGCTTAGCCAGCCCCGTCTCTGGAAACACCATATATTTT. The encoded protein is CASSLASPVSGNTIYF.

This clonotype came up many times. One junction end does not reproduce the germline sequence, and a read error may be involved. The chain recombines TRBV13 with TRBJ1-1; D is uncertain. The CDR3 has 14 amino acids. Germline V gene lookup returns CDR1 PRHDT and CDR2 FYEKMQ (reference sequence). CDR3 amino acids: CASSLGFRDTEAFF. As DNA, the CDR3 is TGTGCCAGCAGCCTAGGGTTTAGGGACACTGAAGCTTTCTTT.

The CDR3 DNA reads as TGTGCCAGCAGTTACGCCCAGAGAACCGGGGAGCTGTTTTTT. Its protein product is CASSYAQRTGELFF. The chain has TRBV6-2 or TRBV6-3 and TRBJ2-2; D unresolved. CDR1 is MNHEY and CDR2 is SVGEGT in the germline V gene. Between the trimmed V and J ends, which lost 2 bases and 5 bases, there was a span of 9 bases. The CDR3 has 14 residues.

This clonotype occurred many times. The genes are TRBV5-4 and TRBJ2-7, with 7 bases that match TRBD2. V lost 3 bases to trimming and J lost 4 bases; unmatched junction nucleotides: 1. From germline, CDR1 is SGHNT and CDR2 YYREEE (reference sequence). This CDR3 has 12 amino acids. CDR3 nucleotides: TGTGCCAGCAGCTCGGGGGGATACGAGCAGTACTTC. Protein: CASSSGGYEQYF.

This clonotype was seen many times. The chain is built from TRBV7-9 and TRBJ2-3; 7 bases align to TRBD1. The CDR3 sequence is 15 residues long. Germline CDR1 and CDR2: SEHNR and FQNEAQ (reference sequence). With 5 bases clipped from V and 5 bases from J, the junction kept 10 bases outside the gene matches. This chain's CDR3 is CASSPGQARGDTQYF. The CDR3 DNA reads as TGTGCCAGCAGCCCTGGACAGGCCCGTGGAGATACGCAGTATTTT.